This T cell receptor beta chain was found in a study of naive and memory T cell subsets. General study findings and limits: Over 95% of naive TCR sequences appeared only once after error correction, unlike memory subsets. Expression changes during T cell differentiation may affect RNA-based TCR counts. In CD4 and CD8 cells, diversity dropped from naive through EMRA. The power law exponent of TCR abundance differed between naive and memory cells.

Only a few counts were recorded for this clonotype. Its specificity is not known. Germline CDR1 reads SGHKS; CDR2 reads YYEKEE (reference sequence). The CDR3 runs to 14 residues. V gave up 1 base and J gave up 6 bases, with 10 bases separating them. Both TRBC1 and TRBC2 were covered by a beta constant-region primer of two equimolar oligonucleotides. TCRdb independently ran MiXCR on the UMI-ligation and nested PCR reads; one entry per CDR3 protein. There are around 160,000 distinct CDR3 sequences in the sample; about 18% occur only once, and roughly 0.14% lies in the top ten. This receptor was taken from a human donor in good health. This rearrangement joins TRBV5-5 to TRBJ2-2, with D perhaps being TRBD1 or TRBD2 (5 bases each). What was sequenced was naive CD4+ T cells from blood. The CDR3, as DNA: TGTGCCAGCAGCTTGTACAGGAGGTCCGGGGAGCTGTTTTTT. This encodes CASSLYRRSGELFF. The full variable domain, in which reference TRBV5-5 and TRBJ2-2 provide the parts outside the CDR3, is DAGVTQSPTHLIKTRGQQVTLRCSPISGHKSVSWYQQVLGQGPQFIFQYYEKEERGRGNFPDRFSARQFPNYSSELNVNALLLGDSALYLCASSLYRRSGELFFGEGSRLTVL.